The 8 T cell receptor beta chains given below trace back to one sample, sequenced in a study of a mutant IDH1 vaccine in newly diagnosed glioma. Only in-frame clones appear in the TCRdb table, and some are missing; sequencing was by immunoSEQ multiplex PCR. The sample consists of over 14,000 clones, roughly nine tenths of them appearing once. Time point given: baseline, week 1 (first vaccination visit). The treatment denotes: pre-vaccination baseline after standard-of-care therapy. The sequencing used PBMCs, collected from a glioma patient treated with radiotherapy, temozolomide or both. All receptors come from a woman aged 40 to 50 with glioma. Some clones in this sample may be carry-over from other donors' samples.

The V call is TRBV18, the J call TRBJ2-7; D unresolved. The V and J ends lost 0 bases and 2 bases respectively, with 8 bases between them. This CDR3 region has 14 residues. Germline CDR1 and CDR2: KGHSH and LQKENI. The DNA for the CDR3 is TGTGCCAGCTCACCACCAGGGTGGCCCTACGAGCAGTACTTC. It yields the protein CASSPPGWPYEQYF.

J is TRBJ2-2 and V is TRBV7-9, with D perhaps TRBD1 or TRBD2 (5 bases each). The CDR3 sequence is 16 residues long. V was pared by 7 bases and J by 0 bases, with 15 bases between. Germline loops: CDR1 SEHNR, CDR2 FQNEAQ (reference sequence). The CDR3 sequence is CASTPRGAANTGELFF. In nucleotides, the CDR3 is TGTGCCAGCACTCCACGAGGGGCGGCGAACACCGGGGAGCTGTTTTTT.

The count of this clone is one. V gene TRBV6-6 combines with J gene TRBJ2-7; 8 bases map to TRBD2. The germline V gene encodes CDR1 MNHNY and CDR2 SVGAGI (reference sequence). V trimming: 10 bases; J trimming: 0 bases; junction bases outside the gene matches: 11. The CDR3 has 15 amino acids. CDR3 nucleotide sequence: TGTGCCACCCTTCGGACTAGCCTTAGCTCCTACGAGCAGTACTTC. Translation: CATLRTSLSSYEQYF.

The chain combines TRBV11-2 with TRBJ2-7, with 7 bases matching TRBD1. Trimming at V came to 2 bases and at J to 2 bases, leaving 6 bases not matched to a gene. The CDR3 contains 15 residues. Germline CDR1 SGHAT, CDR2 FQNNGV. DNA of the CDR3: TGTGCCAGCAGCTTATCATCTGACAGGGCCTACGAGCAGTACTTC. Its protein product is CASSLSSDRAYEQYF.

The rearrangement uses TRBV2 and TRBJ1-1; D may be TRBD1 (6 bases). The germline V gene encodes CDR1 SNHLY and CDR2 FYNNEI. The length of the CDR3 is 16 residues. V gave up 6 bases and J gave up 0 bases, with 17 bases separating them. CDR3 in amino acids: CASRADSWIMNTEAFF. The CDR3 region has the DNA TGTGCCAGCAGGGCGGACAGTTGGATAATGAACACTGAAGCTTTCTTT. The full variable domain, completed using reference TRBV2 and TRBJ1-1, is EPEVTQTPSHQVTQMGQEVILRCVPISNHLYFYWYRQILGQKVEFLVSFYNNEISEKSEIFDDQFSVERPDGSNFTLKIRSTKLEDSAMYFCASRADSWIMNTEAFFGQGTRLTVV.

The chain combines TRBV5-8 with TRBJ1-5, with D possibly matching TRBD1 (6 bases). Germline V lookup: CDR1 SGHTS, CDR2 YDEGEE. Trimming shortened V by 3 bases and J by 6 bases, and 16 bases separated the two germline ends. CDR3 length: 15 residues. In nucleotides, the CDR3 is TGTGCCAGCAGCTGGGGGGTCGCAGGGGTTCAGCCCCAGCATTTT. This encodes CASSWGVAGVQPQHF. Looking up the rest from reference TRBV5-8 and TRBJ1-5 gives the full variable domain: EAGVTQSPTHLIKTRGQQATLRCSPISGHTSVYWYQQALGLGLQFLLWYDEGEERNRGNFPPRFSGRQFPNYSSELNVNALELEDSALYLCASSWGVAGVQPQHFGDGTRLSIL.

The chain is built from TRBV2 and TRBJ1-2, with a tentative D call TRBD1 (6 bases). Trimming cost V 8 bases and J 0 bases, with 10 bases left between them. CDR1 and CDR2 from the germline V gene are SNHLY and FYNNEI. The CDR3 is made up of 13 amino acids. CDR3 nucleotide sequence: TGTGCCAGCGACAGGCCCTCTAACTATGGCTACACCTTC. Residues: CASDRPSNYGYTF.

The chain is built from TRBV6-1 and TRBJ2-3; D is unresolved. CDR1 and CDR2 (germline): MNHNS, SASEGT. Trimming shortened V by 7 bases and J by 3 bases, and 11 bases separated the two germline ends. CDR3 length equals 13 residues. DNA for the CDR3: TGTGCCAGCAACCCCCCGCCTACAGATACGCAGTATTTT. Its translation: CASNPPPTDTQYF.